This T cell receptor (beta chain) was retrieved from a study of blood T cell repertoires in COVID-19. Some clones are missing from TCRdb's copy, which holds only in-frame ones; the method was immunoSEQ multiplex PCR. The table lists under 150,000 clones, approximately 90% of them singletons. This CDR3 has 14 residues. The germline CDR1 and CDR2 sequences are ENHRY and SYGVKD. V gave up 6 bases and J gave up 4 bases; unmatched junction bases: 9. The clonotype originates from a woman in her twenties or thirties with acute COVID-19. V and J are TRBV10-3 and TRBJ2-7; 7 bases line up with TRBD2. Sample: PBMCs or T cells enriched from blood (not recorded which). The CDR3 bases are TGTGCCATCAGCGAGCGGGGATCTGGATACGAGCAGTACTTC. Translating gives CAISERGSGYEQYF.